This is a list of T cell receptor beta chains from one sample in a study of T cell responses to AZD1222 COVID-19 vaccine. Using immunoSEQ multiplex PCR, the repertoire was profiled, and TCRdb retains in-frame clones only, with some absent. The sample has about 150,000 clones, 80% to 95% seen once. Here the sequenced sample was peripheral blood, taken 28 days after the second AZD1222 dose. The source is an adult who received the AZD1222 COVID-19 vaccine. CDR3s include the opening cysteine and the closing phenylalanine or tryptophan. Each record gives: V gene, clone size, D gene, J gene, CDR3 protein, CDR3 DNA. D genes are given only for firm matches. Expanded clones get a size class; other rows say once, few or many, or leave the size out.

v_gene: TRBV9
abundance: NA
d_gene: NA
j_gene: TRBJ2-1
CDR3aa: CASSVGLASYNEQFF
CDR3nt: TGTGCCAGCAGCGTGGGCCTAGCCTCCTACAATGAGCAGTTCTTC

v_gene: TRBV19
abundance: few
d_gene: NA
j_gene: TRBJ1-1
CDR3aa: CASTFGSPYTEAFF
CDR3nt: TGTGCCAGTACTTTCGGCAGTCCCTACACTGAAGCTTTCTTT

v_gene: TRBV11-2
abundance: NA
d_gene: NA
j_gene: TRBJ2-1
CDR3aa: CASSLDQFVQFF
CDR3nt: TGTGCCAGCAGCTTAGATCAGTTCGTGCAGTTCTTC

v_gene: TRBV29-1
abundance: NA
d_gene: NA
j_gene: TRBJ2-3
CDR3aa: CSVEAKGGNTDTQYF
CDR3nt: TGCAGCGTTGAAGCTAAAGGGGGGAACACAGATACGCAGTATTTT

v_gene: TRBV7-9
abundance: NA
d_gene: TRBD2
j_gene: TRBJ2-2
CDR3aa: CASSFSGTSGSSNTGELFF
CDR3nt: TGTGCCAGCAGCTTTTCCGGGACTAGCGGGAGTTCGAACACCGGGGAGCTGTTTTTT

v_gene: TRBV10-1
abundance: once
d_gene: NA
j_gene: TRBJ2-7
CDR3aa: CASSESCHETAKPHEQYF
CDR3nt: TGCGCCAGCAGTGAGTCTTGCCACGAGACAGCTAAGCCCCACGAGCAGTACTTC

v_gene: TRBV5-1
abundance: NA
d_gene: NA
j_gene: TRBJ2-7
CDR3aa: CASSLDSYYEQYF
CDR3nt: TGCGCCAGCAGCTTGGACAGTTATTACGAGCAGTACTTC

v_gene: TRBV18
abundance: NA
d_gene: NA
j_gene: TRBJ1-2
CDR3aa: CASSAGNNYGYTF
CDR3nt: TGTGCCAGCTCGGCCGGGAACAACTATGGCTACACCTTC

v_gene: TRBV28
abundance: NA
d_gene: NA
j_gene: TRBJ1-6
CDR3aa: CASSQTHIPLHF
CDR3nt: TGTGCCAGCAGCCAGACTCATATACCCCTCCACTTT

v_gene: TRBV6-2/TRBV6-3
abundance: NA
d_gene: NA
j_gene: TRBJ1-1
CDR3aa: CASSYGGLGTEAFF
CDR3nt: TGTGCCAGCAGCTATGGGGGGCTAGGCACTGAAGCTTTCTTT

v_gene: TRBV18
abundance: NA
d_gene: NA
j_gene: TRBJ2-7
CDR3aa: CASSPLTGEDEQYF
CDR3nt: TGTGCCAGCTCACCATTAACGGGGGAGGACGAGCAGTACTTC

v_gene: TRBV19
abundance: NA
d_gene: NA
j_gene: TRBJ1-1
CDR3aa: CATSWGAGTEAFF
CDR3nt: TGTGCCACCTCGTGGGGGGCGGGCACTGAAGCTTTCTTT

v_gene: TRBV10-1
abundance: NA
d_gene: NA
j_gene: TRBJ2-1
CDR3aa: CASSGGIEQFF
CDR3nt: TGCGCCAGCAGTGGAGGGATTGAGCAGTTCTTC

v_gene: TRBV28
abundance: NA
d_gene: TRBD1
j_gene: TRBJ1-4
CDR3aa: CASRRTGGATNEKLFF
CDR3nt: TGTGCCAGCAGGAGGACAGGGGGCGCAACTAATGAAAAACTGTTTTTT

v_gene: TRBV27
abundance: NA
d_gene: NA
j_gene: TRBJ2-2
CDR3aa: CASSVLTGELFF
CDR3nt: TGTGCCAGCAGCGTCCTCACCGGGGAGCTGTTTTTT

v_gene: TRBV6-5
abundance: NA
d_gene: NA
j_gene: TRBJ1-5
CDR3aa: CASTGAGVSNQPQHF
CDR3nt: TGTGCCAGCACAGGGGCCGGAGTTAGCAATCAGCCCCAGCATTTT

v_gene: TRBV5-1
abundance: NA
d_gene: NA
j_gene: TRBJ2-2
CDR3aa: CASSSGADTGELFF
CDR3nt: TGCGCCAGCAGCTCAGGGGCCGACACCGGGGAGCTGTTTTTT

v_gene: TRBV3-1/TRBV3-2
abundance: NA
d_gene: NA
j_gene: TRBJ2-6
CDR3aa: CASSQSLWGAREAGANVLTF
CDR3nt: TGTGCCAGCAGCCAAAGCCTGTGGGGGGCGCGAGAGGCTGGGGCCAACGTCCTGACTTTC

v_gene: TRBV12-3/TRBV12-4
abundance: NA
d_gene: NA
j_gene: TRBJ1-1
CDR3aa: CASSSGRDTEAFF
CDR3nt: TGTGCCAGCAGTTCAGGACGGGACACTGAAGCTTTCTTT

v_gene: TRBV6-6
abundance: once
d_gene: NA
j_gene: TRBJ1-3
CDR3aa: CASLSLFSTSGNTIYF
CDR3nt: TGTGCCAGCTTGAGCCTATTTTCCACCTCTGGAAACACCATATATTTT

v_gene: TRBV27
abundance: NA
d_gene: NA
j_gene: TRBJ2-7
CDR3aa: CASSSIDRPYEQYF
CDR3nt: TGTGCCAGCAGTTCCATTGACAGGCCATACGAGCAGTACTTC

v_gene: TRBV15
abundance: NA
d_gene: NA
j_gene: TRBJ2-5
CDR3aa: CATSRTGASGETQYF
CDR3nt: TGTGCCACCAGCAGGACGGGGGCCTCGGGGGAGACCCAGTACTTC

v_gene: TRBV19
abundance: once
d_gene: TRBD1
j_gene: TRBJ1-5
CDR3aa: CASRHDRVQPQHF
CDR3nt: TGTGCCAGTAGGCATGACAGGGTCCAGCCCCAGCATTTT

v_gene: TRBV27
abundance: NA
d_gene: TRBD2
j_gene: TRBJ2-7
CDR3aa: CASSLGNGRSSYEQYF
CDR3nt: TGTGCCAGCAGTTTGGGGAACGGGAGGAGCTCCTACGAGCAGTACTTC

v_gene: TRBV11-2
abundance: NA
d_gene: NA
j_gene: TRBJ2-5
CDR3aa: CASSLGWTQETQYF
CDR3nt: TGTGCCAGCAGCTTAGGATGGACCCAAGAGACCCAGTACTTC

v_gene: TRBV7-2
abundance: NA
d_gene: TRBD2
j_gene: TRBJ2-3
CDR3aa: CASSSGGTVAHTQYF
CDR3nt: TGTGCCAGCAGCTCGGGGGGGACTGTAGCTCATACGCAGTATTTT

v_gene: TRBV28
abundance: once
d_gene: NA
j_gene: TRBJ1-6
CDR3aa: CATHVQRTENSPLHF
CDR3nt: TGTGCCACCCACGTCCAGCGGACAGAAAATTCACCCCTCCACTTT

v_gene: TRBV6-2/TRBV6-3
abundance: few
d_gene: NA
j_gene: TRBJ1-5
CDR3aa: CASSYRTPHSSNQPQHF
CDR3nt: TGTGCCAGCAGTTACCGGACGCCTCACAGTTCCAATCAGCCCCAGCATTTT

v_gene: TRBV7-9
abundance: NA
d_gene: TRBD1
j_gene: TRBJ1-4
CDR3aa: CASSFRTNRGGVEKLFF
CDR3nt: TGTGCCAGCAGCTTTAGAACCAACAGGGGCGGAGTGGAAAAACTGTTTTTT

v_gene: TRBV6-1
abundance: NA
d_gene: NA
j_gene: TRBJ2-7
CDR3aa: CASSEGIGGAYEQYF
CDR3nt: TGTGCCAGCAGTGAAGGAATAGGCGGAGCCTACGAGCAGTACTTC

v_gene: TRBV29-1
abundance: many
d_gene: NA
j_gene: TRBJ2-7
CDR3aa: CSVETRAPLYEQYF
CDR3nt: TGCAGCGTTGAAACGCGGGCGCCTCTGTACGAGCAGTACTTC

v_gene: TRBV7-2
abundance: NA
d_gene: NA
j_gene: TRBJ1-1
CDR3aa: CASSSFGFRDNTEAFF
CDR3nt: TGTGCCAGCAGCTCGTTCGGGTTTCGGGATAACACTGAAGCTTTCTTT

v_gene: TRBV5-1
abundance: NA
d_gene: TRBD2
j_gene: TRBJ2-1
CDR3aa: CASAIAGGPNEQFF
CDR3nt: TGCGCCAGCGCGATAGCGGGGGGGCCCAATGAGCAGTTCTTC

v_gene: TRBV18
abundance: NA
d_gene: TRBD1
j_gene: TRBJ2-7
CDR3aa: CASSLDRGGYEQYF
CDR3nt: TGTGCCAGCTCCCTAGACAGGGGAGGCTACGAGCAGTACTTC

v_gene: TRBV28
abundance: NA
d_gene: TRBD1
j_gene: TRBJ1-5
CDR3aa: CASTWDRGYQPQHF
CDR3nt: TGTGCCAGCACCTGGGACAGGGGTTATCAGCCCCAGCATTTT

v_gene: TRBV30
abundance: NA
d_gene: TRBD2
j_gene: TRBJ2-1
CDR3aa: CAWSRTSGRANEQFF
CDR3nt: TGTGCCTGGAGCCGGACTAGCGGGAGGGCCAATGAGCAGTTCTTC

v_gene: TRBV7-9
abundance: NA
d_gene: NA
j_gene: TRBJ2-3
CDR3aa: CASSKSGSTDTQYF
CDR3nt: TGTGCCAGCAGCAAAAGCGGGAGCACAGATACGCAGTATTTT

v_gene: TRBV7-8
abundance: NA
d_gene: NA
j_gene: TRBJ2-7
CDR3aa: CASSLAYRTLSSYEQYF
CDR3nt: TGTGCCAGCAGCTTAGCGTACAGGACTCTTAGCTCCTACGAGCAGTACTTC

v_gene: TRBV6-6
abundance: NA
d_gene: TRBD1
j_gene: TRBJ1-4
CDR3aa: CASSRNRGPGGEKLFF
CDR3nt: TGTGCCAGCAGTCGAAACAGGGGGCCGGGGGGTGAAAAACTGTTTTTT

v_gene: TRBV28
abundance: NA
d_gene: NA
j_gene: TRBJ2-1
CDR3aa: CASSLMGGRIHSEQFF
CDR3nt: TGTGCCAGCAGTTTAATGGGAGGCCGGATACATTCCGAGCAGTTCTTC

v_gene: TRBV5-8
abundance: NA
d_gene: NA
j_gene: TRBJ1-5
CDR3aa: CASSSQGFGNQPQHF
CDR3nt: TGTGCCAGCAGCTCGCAGGGTTTTGGGAATCAGCCCCAGCATTTT

v_gene: TRBV12-3/TRBV12-4
abundance: NA
d_gene: NA
j_gene: TRBJ1-4
CDR3aa: CASSLNGAEKLFF
CDR3nt: TGTGCCAGCAGTTTAAACGGGGCAGAAAAACTGTTTTTT

v_gene: TRBV5-6
abundance: NA
d_gene: NA
j_gene: TRBJ2-7
CDR3aa: CASSTWDEQYF
CDR3nt: TGTGCCAGCAGTACGTGGGACGAGCAGTACTTC

v_gene: TRBV4-2
abundance: NA
d_gene: TRBD2
j_gene: TRBJ2-7
CDR3aa: CASSQGDGRLEQYF
CDR3nt: TGTGCCAGCAGCCAAGGTGACGGGAGGCTCGAGCAGTACTTC

v_gene: TRBV27
abundance: NA
d_gene: NA
j_gene: TRBJ2-2
CDR3aa: CASNSFGQATAGELFF
CDR3nt: TGTGCCAGCAATTCTTTCGGGCAAGCGACCGCCGGGGAGCTGTTTTTT

v_gene: TRBV6-5
abundance: NA
d_gene: NA
j_gene: TRBJ1-2
CDR3aa: CASRVGAGDGYTF
CDR3nt: TGTGCCAGCAGGGTGGGTGCCGGCGATGGCTACACCTTC

v_gene: TRBV10-1
abundance: NA
d_gene: NA
j_gene: TRBJ2-7
CDR3aa: CASSESKEGSSHYEQYF
CDR3nt: TGCGCCAGCAGTGAGTCGAAGGAGGGCTCGTCACACTACGAGCAGTACTTC

v_gene: TRBV28
abundance: NA
d_gene: TRBD1
j_gene: TRBJ1-2
CDR3aa: CASSSTGTGSHYGYTF
CDR3nt: TGTGCCAGCAGTTCAACCGGGACAGGGTCCCACTATGGCTACACCTTC

v_gene: TRBV9
abundance: NA
d_gene: NA
j_gene: TRBJ1-5
CDR3aa: CASSVETGQPQHF
CDR3nt: TGTGCCAGCAGCGTAGAGACTGGTCAGCCCCAGCATTTT

v_gene: TRBV13
abundance: NA
d_gene: TRBD2
j_gene: TRBJ2-1
CDR3aa: CASSWGASGSYNEQFF
CDR3nt: TGTGCCAGCAGCTGGGGTGCTAGCGGTTCCTACAATGAGCAGTTCTTC

v_gene: TRBV5-8
abundance: NA
d_gene: TRBD1
j_gene: TRBJ1-5
CDR3aa: CASSRTGSRPQHF
CDR3nt: TGTGCCAGCAGTAGGACAGGCAGCAGGCCCCAGCATTTT

v_gene: TRBV28
abundance: NA
d_gene: NA
j_gene: TRBJ1-2
CDR3aa: CASSRIGRSRSYGYTF
CDR3nt: TGTGCCAGCAGTCGTATCGGGAGATCTCGTTCTTATGGCTACACCTTC

v_gene: TRBV5-1
abundance: NA
d_gene: TRBD1
j_gene: TRBJ2-7
CDR3aa: CASSSGQGEQYF
CDR3nt: TGCGCCAGCAGCTCGGGACAGGGCGAGCAGTACTTC

v_gene: TRBV28
abundance: NA
d_gene: TRBD1
j_gene: TRBJ1-1
CDR3aa: CASTRQGGTEAFF
CDR3nt: TGTGCCAGCACCCGACAGGGGGGCACTGAAGCTTTCTTT

v_gene: TRBV5-4
abundance: NA
d_gene: TRBD2
j_gene: TRBJ2-3
CDR3aa: CASSWTSGGAGTDTQYF
CDR3nt: TGTGCCAGCAGCTGGACTAGCGGGGGGGCCGGCACAGATACGCAGTATTTT